This T cell receptor beta chain was documented in a study of T cells in Graves' hyperthyroidism and ophthalmopathy. On this clonotype: Its antigen is unknown.

Exclusions: uncontrolled infection, other autoimmune disease, pregnancy, lactation. Study observations and caveats: Ophthalmopathy, as predicted by the model, came a median roughly 6.5 months after the prediction. Appearing also in blood were most of the thyroid clonotypes expanded above 0.001.

Germline loops: CDR1 KGHDR, CDR2 SFDVKD. This CDR3 is built from 15 residues. What was amplified from RNA transcripts were TCR beta CDR3 regions. A set of HTBI primers served as the primers for a first-round RT-PCR of the TCR CDR3. TCRdb ran MiXCR on the multiplex PCR reads and lists one entry per CDR3 protein. The sample holds fewer than 650,000 distinct CDR3 sequences, 40% to 55% seen once. The genes are TRBV24-1 and TRBJ2-7; possible D gene TRBD2, 5 bases. The sample comprised peripheral blood or thyroid tissue (not recorded which). The source is an adult woman with Graves' disease, either hyperthyroidism or ophthalmopathy (not recorded which). CDR3 sequence reads: CASHWAGPSSYEQYF. CDR3 DNA: TGTGCTAGTCATTGGGCGGGCCCCAGCTCCTACGAGCAGTACTTC.